These 30 T cell receptor beta chains originate from one sample sequenced in a study of T cell responses to AZD1222 COVID-19 vaccine. The repertoire was sequenced with immunoSEQ multiplex PCR; TCRdb's copy has only in-frame clones and lacks some. In the table there are more than 85,000 clones, about 94% of which are singletons. The source material was peripheral blood, sampled 28 days after the second AZD1222 dose. These receptors were obtained from an adult who received the AZD1222 COVID-19 vaccine.

V usage is TRBV7-8 and J usage is TRBJ2-5; unclear D gene. Trimming took off 0 bases at V and 5 bases at J, with 10 bases between the two ends. The CDR3 is 14 residues long. In germline, CDR1 is SGHVS, CDR2 FQNEAQ. This chain's CDR3 is CASSLAGRRETQYF. CDR3 coding DNA: TGTGCCAGCAGCTTAGCTGGGCGCCGGGAGACCCAGTACTTC.

The chain carries TRBV7-6 and TRBJ2-7; 16 nucleotides match TRBD2. This CDR3 spans 16 amino acids. Germline assignment: CDR1 SGHVS and CDR2 FNYEAQ. V shed 3 bases, J shed 3 bases, and the junction held 2 bases outside the gene matches. The CDR3 DNA is TGTGCCAGCAGCTTGGGGACTAGCGGGAGGGTCTACGAGCAGTACTTC. This gives the protein CASSLGTSGRVYEQYF.

CDR3 sequence: CASDLVGGHSNQPQHF. The CDR3 DNA reads as TGTGCCAGTGACCTTGTGGGGGGCCATAGCAATCAGCCCCAGCATTTT. This sequence joins TRBV19 and TRBJ1-5, with D possibly being TRBD1 (6 bases). Germline lookup yields CDR1 LNHDA and CDR2 SQIVND (reference sequence). This CDR3 spans 16 amino acids. V lost 8 bases, J lost 0 bases, and 17 bases lay in between.

The CDR3 DNA sequence: TGTGCCAGCAGTGACCAGGGTTTGGCTGAAGCTTTCTTT. Amino acids: CASSDQGLAEAFF. The V gene is TRBV2, the J gene TRBJ1-1; possible D gene TRBD1, 5 bases. The CDR3 extends over 13 amino acids. Per germline, CDR1 SNHLY and CDR2 FYNNEI. V was cut by 3 bases and J by 6 bases, with 11 bases left in between. The full variable domain, with the rest looked up from reference TRBV2 and TRBJ1-1, is EPEVTQTPSHQVTQMGQEVILRCVPISNHLYFYWYRQILGQKVEFLVSFYNNEISEKSEIFDDQFSVERPDGSNFTLKIRSTKLEDSAMYFCASSDQGLAEAFFGQGTRLTVV.

This CDR3 reads CASSRSAGGLYEQYF. CDR3 DNA sequence: TGTGCCAGCAGCCGGTCAGCGGGGGGGCTCTACGAGCAGTACTTC. The chain links TRBV3-1 (or the pseudogene TRBV3-2) to TRBJ2-7; 10 bases align to TRBD2. This CDR3 contains 15 residues. Germline CDR1 reads LGHDT; CDR2 reads YNNKEL (reference sequence). Unmatched junction bases numbered 6, after V lost 4 bases and J lost 3 bases.

The sample holds one count of this clone. CDR3 residues: CASSLVFVSGYEQYF. CDR3 DNA: TGTGCCAGCAGCTTAGTTTTCGTGTCGGGCTACGAGCAGTACTTC. J is TRBJ2-7 and V is TRBV11-2; D not resolved. The CDR3 is made up of 15 amino acids. Trimming took off 1 base at V and 3 bases at J, with 13 bases between the two ends. CDR1 is SGHAT and CDR2 is FQNNGV in the germline V gene. Drawing the rest from reference TRBV11-2 and TRBJ2-7, the complete variable domain is EAGVAQSPRYKIIEKRQSVAFWCNPISGHATLYWYQQILGQGPKLLIQFQNNGVVDDSQLPKDRFSAERLKGVDSTLKIQPAKLEDSAVYLCASSLVFVSGYEQYFGPGTRLTVT.

The rearrangement links TRBV7-8 to TRBJ2-5; D is perhaps TRBD2 (5 bases). The CDR3 consists of 15 residues. The germline V and J ends were trimmed by 4 bases and 3 bases, with 15 bases remaining between them. Germline CDR1 reads SGHVS; CDR2 reads FQNEAQ. The CDR3 DNA sequence: TGTGCCAGCAGCTCTCAAAAAGCCGGGAAAGAGACCCAGTACTTC. Translation gives CASSSQKAGKETQYF.

The V and J genes are TRBV7-9 and TRBJ1-1, with D unclear. CDR1 and CDR2 from the germline V gene are SEHNR and FQNEAQ (reference sequence). This CDR3 has 12 residues. V lost 0 bases to trimming and J lost 8 bases, with 7 bases between them. CDR3 sequence (DNA): TGTGCCAGCAGCTTAGCCGACCGCGAAGCTTTCTTT. Protein: CASSLADREAFF.

The chain combines TRBV3-1 (or the pseudogene TRBV3-2) with TRBJ1-2; 9 bases map to TRBD1. Germline CDR1 LGHDT, CDR2 YNNKEL (reference sequence). This CDR3 is 15 amino acids long. J lost 8 bases, V lost 5 bases, and 12 bases had no gene match. The CDR3 here is CASSKLGQGLTGYTF. Written as DNA, the CDR3 is TGTGCCAGCAGCAAACTGGGACAGGGCCTCACGGGCTACACCTTC.

This chain connects TRBV5-1 to TRBJ1-1; perhaps TRBD1 as D (6 bases). The CDR3 has 17 residues. Germline V gene data show CDR1 as SGHRS and CDR2 as YFSETQ. V was clipped by 0 bases and J by 0 bases, with 15 bases between them. CDR3 coding DNA: TGCGCCAGCAGCTTGGTTTATAGAAGGGACATGAACACTGAAGCTTTCTTT. It codes for CASSLVYRRDMNTEAFF.

This rearrangement joins TRBV7-9 to TRBJ1-4; TRBD1 aligns across 9 bases. Germline CDR1 and CDR2: SEHNR and FQNEAQ (reference sequence). V dropped 3 bases and J dropped 8; count of bases not matched to a gene: 7. CDR3 size: 15 residues. CDR3 nucleotides: TGTGCCAGCAGCTTCGTACAGGGGGCGGGGGAAAAACTGTTTTTT. Amino acids: CASSFVQGAGEKLFF.

CDR3: CSVQKEQVGVAGELFF. CDR3 sequence (DNA): TGCAGCGTCCAAAAGGAGCAGGTGGGGGTGGCCGGGGAGCTGTTTTTT. This chain uses TRBV29-1 with TRBJ2-2, with D perhaps being TRBD1 or TRBD2 (5 bases each). This CDR3 comprises 16 residues. The V gene lost 6 bases and the J gene lost 6 bases, with 23 bases spanning the gap. Germline V gene data show CDR1 as SQVTM and CDR2 as ANQGSEA.

The V gene is TRBV5-6, the J gene TRBJ1-5, with D possibly being TRBD1 (5 bases). Germline loops: CDR1 SGHDT, CDR2 YYEEEE. V was pared by 5 bases and J by 7 bases, with 13 bases between. The length of the CDR3 is 13 residues. The CDR3 here is CASRARDEQPQHF. CDR3 DNA sequence: TGTGCCAGCAGAGCGAGGGACGAACAGCCCCAGCATTTT. Full variable domain (outside the CDR3, taken from reference TRBV5-6 and TRBJ1-5): DAGVTQSPTHLIKTRGQQVTLRCSPKSGHDTVSWYQQALGQGPQFIFQYYEEEERQRGNFPDRFSGHQFPNYSSELNVNALLLGDSALYLCASRARDEQPQHFGDGTRLSIL.

The chain carries TRBV2 and TRBJ1-2; 7 bases agree with TRBD1. This CDR3 has 15 amino acids. Trimming at V came to 6 bases and at J to 5 bases, leaving 12 bases not matched to a gene. Germline assignment: CDR1 SNHLY and CDR2 FYNNEI. The CDR3 loop reads CASRSQGILKYGYTF. Written as DNA, the CDR3 is TGTGCCAGCAGATCACAGGGGATCTTGAAATATGGCTACACCTTC.

This chain links TRBV7-8 with TRBJ1-1; no clear D. Germline CDR1 SGHVS, CDR2 FQNEAQ. This CDR3 has 13 residues. V shed 1 base and J shed 3 bases, with 6 bases lying between them. The CDR3 DNA reads as TGTGCCAGCAGCTTAGGTACTTACACTGAAGCTTTCTTT. Residues: CASSLGTYTEAFF.

The rearrangement links TRBV28 to TRBJ1-2, with 11 bases that match TRBD1. Losses at the gene ends were 3 bases for V and 7 bases for J; bases not matched to a gene: 7. The CDR3 covers 15 residues. Germline V CDR1 and CDR2: MDHEN, SYDVKM. The CDR3 region is CASSLGGQGAAGYTF. The CDR3 DNA sequence: TGTGCCAGCAGTTTGGGCGGACAGGGGGCTGCTGGCTACACCTTC.

The V call is TRBV27, the J call TRBJ1-2, with D unclear. V gave up 7 bases and J gave up 8 bases, with 20 bases separating them. This CDR3 contains 14 residues. Germline CDR1 and CDR2: MNHEY and SMNVEV (reference sequence). CDR3 amino acids: CASTPLGVGGGYTF. In nucleotides, the CDR3 is TGTGCCAGCACGCCCCTTGGGGTAGGAGGCGGCTACACCTTC.

The V and J genes are TRBV7-9 and TRBJ1-1; 7 bases fit TRBD1. This CDR3 has 15 amino acids. Germline lookup yields CDR1 SEHNR and CDR2 FQNEAQ (reference sequence). The V and J ends lost 5 bases and 1 base, in that order; junction bases with no gene match: 7. The CDR3 DNA reads as TGTGCCAGCAGCGGAGGACAGGTTAAGAACACTGAAGCTTTCTTT. Translated, it gives CASSGGQVKNTEAFF.

The rearrangement uses TRBV9 and TRBJ2-7, with TRBD2 identical over 9 bases. Germline CDR1 SGDLS, CDR2 YYNGEE. Trimming cost V 4 bases and J 0 bases; bases outside gene matches: 8. The CDR3 extends over 16 amino acids. CDR3 coding DNA: TGTGCCAGCAGCCCCTTATCTAGCGGGATCTCCTACGAGCAGTACTTC. Translation: CASSPLSSGISYEQYF.

The V call is TRBV27, the J call TRBJ1-2; no firm D call. CDR1 is MNHEY, CDR2 SMNVEV, per germline (reference sequence). This CDR3 is 15 amino acids long. V lost 3 bases, J lost 0 bases, and 11 bases lay in between. The chain's CDR3 is CASSFPREANYGYTF. The DNA for the CDR3 is TGTGCCAGCAGTTTCCCGCGGGAGGCTAACTATGGCTACACCTTC.

This chain links TRBV9 with TRBJ1-6, with D possibly matching TRBD1 (6 bases). Between the trimmed V and J ends, which lost 4 bases and 7 bases, there was a span of 18 bases. The CDR3 spans 16 residues. Germline V gene lookup returns CDR1 SGDLS and CDR2 YYNGEE. The CDR3 reads CASSINDRLGNSPLHF. DNA for the CDR3: TGTGCCAGCAGCATAAACGACAGGCTCGGGAATTCACCCCTCCACTTT.

The count of this clone is one. The chain couples TRBV7-9 to TRBJ1-2; D not certain. Looked up from germline, CDR1 is SEHNR and CDR2 is FQNEAQ (reference sequence). The CDR3 loop spans 13 amino acids. V shed 2 bases and J shed 4 bases, with 8 bases lying between them. The CDR3 here is CASSLSTAYGYTF. The CDR3 coding sequence is TGTGCCAGCAGCTTATCAACAGCCTATGGCTACACCTTC.

The J gene is TRBJ1-1, the V gene TRBV5-1; a weak D match, TRBD1 (5 bases). The CDR3 is 13 amino acids. Trimming took 3 bases from V and 11 from J, leaving 17 bases between them. Germline V gene lookup returns CDR1 SGHRS and CDR2 YFSETQ. CDR3: CASSYGSGLGAFF. The CDR3 DNA sequence: TGCGCCAGCAGCTACGGCTCAGGGCTTGGGGCTTTCTTT.

The chain carries TRBV18 and TRBJ2-7; maybe TRBD2 (6 bases). The V end lost 2 bases, the J end lost 4 bases, and 6 bases lay between the germline ends. CDR1 and CDR2 from the germline V gene are KGHSH and LQKENI. CDR3 length: 12 amino acids. The CDR3 loop is CASSPGGYEQYF. The DNA for the CDR3 is TGTGCCAGCTCACCAGGGGGGTACGAGCAGTACTTC.

The DNA of the CDR3 is TGTGCCAGCAGCTCGTCCACCGACTCTGAAGCTTTCTTT. As protein: CASSSSTDSEAFF. The rearrangement links TRBV7-9 to TRBJ1-1; D is undetermined. Germline V gene lookup returns CDR1 SEHNR and CDR2 FQNEAQ (reference sequence). The germline V and J ends were trimmed by 4 bases and 6 bases, with 12 bases remaining between them. The CDR3 is made up of 13 amino acids.

The V and J genes are TRBV4-1 and TRBJ2-2, with TRBD1 as a possible D gene (5 bases). The CDR3 contains 16 residues. The germline CDR1 and CDR2 sequences are MGHRA and YSYEKL. The V end was cut by 3 bases, the J end by 4 bases, with 15 bases between. CDR3 DNA sequence: TGCGCCAGCAGCCAGGAAGGGGTAAGGAGCACCGGGGAGCTGTTTTTT. Protein: CASSQEGVRSTGELFF.

The V call is TRBV11-1, the J call TRBJ2-5; 7 bases line up with TRBD2. The CDR3 loop spans 16 amino acids. V lost 2 bases, J lost 2 bases, and 8 bases stayed unmatched. From germline, CDR1 is SGHAT and CDR2 FQDESV (reference sequence). The CDR3 sequence: CASSLSGGFPQETQYF. CDR3 DNA: TGTGCCAGCAGCTTATCCGGGGGGTTCCCACAAGAGACCCAGTACTTC.

J is TRBJ1-3 and V is TRBV11-2, with 9 positions matching TRBD1. Germline V gene lookup returns CDR1 SGHAT and CDR2 FQNNGV. This CDR3 contains 16 residues. Trimming removed 6 bases from V and 1 base from J; junction bases left unmatched: 7. In DNA form, the CDR3 reads TGTGCCAGCAGGGGACAGGGACTTCATTCTGGAAACACCATATATTTT. Translation gives CASRGQGLHSGNTIYF.

This chain links TRBV19 with TRBJ1-5; 7 bases align to TRBD1. The CDR3 is 18 residues long. The germline V gene has CDR1 LNHDA and CDR2 SQIVND (reference sequence). V shed 0 bases, J shed 1 base, and the junction held 9 bases outside the gene matches. The CDR3 loop reads CASSIDRRQGLSNQPQHF. The CDR3 nucleotides read TGTGCCAGTAGTATAGATCGGAGACAGGGTCTAAGCAATCAGCCCCAGCATTTT.

V is TRBV6-2 or TRBV6-3 and J is TRBJ2-1, with 12 positions matching TRBD2. Losses at the gene ends were 6 bases for V and 3 bases for J; bases not matched to a gene: 6. Looked up from germline, CDR1 is MNHEY and CDR2 is SVGEGT. This CDR3 is 16 amino acids long. CDR3 sequence: CASRPTSGRNYNEQFF. In nucleotides, the CDR3 is TGTGCCAGCAGACCTACTAGCGGGAGGAACTACAATGAGCAGTTCTTC.